This TCR beta chain was recorded in a study of tumor-infiltrating lymphocytes in localized non-small cell lung cancer. Overall study: Patients included smokers and never-smokers with various histologies, some sampled after neoadjuvant chemotherapy.

In this sample, this clone turned up once. Its cognate antigen is unknown. Findings of the study overall: TCR sequencing covered a subset of patients with enough tissue. IM1 and IM2 tumors showed no difference in T-cell fraction. Tumor T-cell fraction was not associated with recurrence-free survival.

This CDR3 has 15 amino acids. V lost 4 bases to trimming and J lost 3 bases; unmatched junction nucleotides: 1. The germline gives CDR1 SEHNR, CDR2 FQNEAQ (reference sequence). The assay was immunoSEQ multiplex PCR, and TCRdb's table has in-frame clones only and misses some. This table holds 15,000 to 20,000 clones, about three quarters found once. The source is a human donor with non-small cell lung cancer. The specimen sequenced was lung tumor tissue. The chain uses TRBV7-9 and TRBJ2-1, with 12 bases matching TRBD2. CDR3 protein: CASSWTSGVYNEQFF. The CDR3 nucleotides read TGTGCCAGCAGCTGGACTAGCGGGGTCTACAATGAGCAGTTCTTC.